The clone carrying this TCR beta chain was seen many times. Its antigen is unidentified. This sample is drawn from a study of T cells after yellow fever vaccination. Whole-study findings and limits: Most primary-vaccination clones recurred post-booster (around 97% CD4, just over 85% CD8).

UMIs were added to TCR cDNA along with a universal primer site when it was made by 5'RACE template switching. TCRdb reprocessed the 5' RACE reads via MiXCR and lists one record per CDR3 protein. Of about 170,000 distinct CDR3 sequences detected, approximately 10% appear once; the ten largest clones hold 36%. The CDR3 is made up of 17 amino acids. Between the trimmed V and J ends, which lost 3 bases and 3 bases, there was a span of 20 bases. In germline, CDR1 is SGHAT, CDR2 FQDESV (reference sequence). This TCR derives from a man younger than 35 who received the YFV17D yellow fever vaccine. Specimen: CD8+ T cells sorted from PBMCs, collected 15 days after the yellow fever booster vaccination. The rearrangement joins TRBV11-1 to TRBJ1-1; maybe TRBD1 (5 bases). CDR3 DNA sequence: TGTGCCAGCAGCTTTCCCGTCGGTTGGGGCGCAGACACTGAAGCTTTCTTT. This codes for CASSFPVGWGADTEAFF.